This TCR beta chain was profiled in a study of blood T cell repertoires in COVID-19. Study information: Acute and convalescent COVID-19 specimens originated in the United States, Italy and Spain. Sources were T cells, B-cell-depleted T cells, or PBMCs; the material itself was cDNA or gDNA.

Here immunoSEQ multiplex PCR was the method, and the copy in TCRdb shows in-frame clones only, minus some. The sample has 90,000 to 120,000 clones; around 90% are singletons. The CDR3 loop spans 18 amino acids. V trimming: 4 bases; J trimming: 3 bases; junction bases outside the gene matches: 11. Germline CDR1 is MGHDK and CDR2 is SYGVNS. The sequencing sample was made of peripheral blood. This chain joins TRBV25-1 and TRBJ2-7, with 14 positions matching TRBD2. The clonotype originates from a man between 35 and 55 years old with active or convalescent COVID-19. The CDR3 spells CASSASGTSGSLSYEQYF. The DNA for the CDR3 is TGTGCCAGCAGTGCCTCCGGGACTAGCGGGAGTCTCAGCTACGAGCAGTACTTC.